These T cell receptor beta chains were read from a single sample in a study of technical replicates of blood from several donors. The table came from immunoSEQ multiplex PCR; TCRdb's copy has only in-frame clones and leaves some out. The table has approximately 70,000 clones, approximately 94% seen once. The sequenced sample consisted of T cells isolated from PBMCs. These receptors all stem from a human donor in good health. The CDR3 runs from the conserved cysteine through the conserved F or W. The D gene is left open where the match is weak. A clone size is listed for some rows: how often the clone was seen (once, few, many), or a class if it is expanded.

CASSQDRVPNYGYTF	TGTGCCAGCAGTCAAGACAGGGTGCCTAACTATGGCTACACCTTC	.	TRBV6-1	TRBJ1-2	TRBD1
CASSPPLEGYTF	TGTGCCAGCTCACCTCCCTTGGAGGGCTACACCTTC	.	TRBV18	TRBJ1-2	.
CSAAGTGPAGWEKLFF	TGCAGCGCCGCCGGGACAGGGCCCGCCGGGTGGGAAAAACTGTTTTTT	.	TRBV29-1	TRBJ1-4	TRBD1
CASSQLTGNQETQYF	TGCGCCAGCAGCCAATTGACAGGGAATCAAGAGACCCAGTACTTC	.	TRBV4-3	TRBJ2-5	TRBD1
CASSYGQGESYEQYF	TGTGCCAGCAGTTACGGACAGGGGGAATCCTACGAGCAGTACTTC	.	TRBV6-6	TRBJ2-7	TRBD1
CASSAPGTLPNTIYF	TGTGCCAGCAGCGCCCCCGGGACACTACCTAACACCATATATTTT	.	TRBV7-9	TRBJ1-3	.
CASSTQGSYSNQPQHF	TGTGCCAGCAGTACACAGGGGTCCTATAGCAATCAGCCCCAGCATTTT	.	TRBV2	TRBJ1-5	TRBD1
CASSQTLAGFTDTQYF	TGCGCCAGCAGCCAAACACTAGCGGGATTCACAGATACGCAGTATTTT	.	TRBV4-1	TRBJ2-3	TRBD2
CASSYPVNEKLFF	TGTGCCAGCAGTTACCCAGTTAATGAAAAACTGTTTTTT	once	TRBV6-5	TRBJ1-4	.
CASSPNRATEAFF	TGTGCCAGCAGCCCGAACAGGGCTACTGAAGCTTTCTTT	.	TRBV7-6	TRBJ1-1	.
CASSTPGASYEQYF	TGTGCCAGTAGTACCCCCGGAGCTTCCTACGAGCAGTACTTC	.	TRBV19	TRBJ2-7	.
CATSRGGGIRRETQYF	TGTGCCACCAGCAGAGGGGGGGGCATACGACGAGAGACCCAGTACTTC	few	TRBV15	TRBJ2-5	.
CASSSQGARDNEQFF	TGTGCCAGCAGCTCCCAGGGGGCGCGGGACAATGAGCAGTTCTTC	.	TRBV7-3	TRBJ2-1	TRBD1
CASSLVIRDNTGELFF	TGTGCCAGCAGCTTAGTCATCAGGGATAACACCGGGGAGCTGTTTTTT	.	TRBV11-3	TRBJ2-2	.
CASSQEWSSGTEAFF	TGTGCCAGCAGCCAAGAATGGTCCTCAGGGACTGAAGCTTTCTTT	.	TRBV4-2	TRBJ1-1	.
CASSLTWTGTYGYTF	TGTGCCAGCAGCTTAACCTGGACAGGAACCTATGGCTACACCTTC	.	TRBV11-2	TRBJ1-2	TRBD1
CSVRGTSGVSTDTQYF	TGCAGCGTTCGCGGGACTAGCGGGGTTAGCACAGATACGCAGTATTTT	.	TRBV29-1	TRBJ2-3	TRBD2
CASSELQGGETQYF	TGTGCCAGCAGTGAACTGCAAGGCGGAGAGACCCAGTACTTC	.	TRBV27	TRBJ2-5	.
CASSRGQGATQVEQYF	TGCGCCAGCAGCCGCGGACAGGGGGCCACTCAGGTCGAGCAGTACTTC	.	TRBV4-1	TRBJ2-7	TRBD1
CASSEEQGYYGYTF	TGTGCCAGCAGTGAGGAACAGGGATACTATGGCTACACCTTC	.	TRBV2	TRBJ1-2	.
CASSLGQGIPYEQYF	TGTGCCAGCAGTCTGGGACAGGGTATCCCCTACGAGCAGTACTTC	.	TRBV6-5	TRBJ2-7	TRBD1
CASIHRIGGEQYF	TGTGCCAGCATCCACCGGATCGGGGGAGAGCAGTACTTC	.	TRBV6-6	TRBJ2-7	.
CASSLGLILRDYNEQFF	TGTGCCAGCAGCTTGGGCCTGATACTACGGGACTACAATGAGCAGTTCTTC	.	TRBV7-9	TRBJ2-1	.
CAWSGAGVYNEQFF	TGTGCCTGGAGTGGTGCGGGGGTCTACAATGAGCAGTTCTTC	.	TRBV30	TRBJ2-1	TRBD2
CASTTTVSGNTIYF	TGTGCCAGCACTACTACGGTCTCTGGAAACACCATATATTTT	.	TRBV6-1	TRBJ1-3	.
CASSGQGVLNNYGYTF	TGTGCCAGCAGCGGACAGGGGGTACTAAATAACTATGGCTACACCTTC	.	TRBV2	TRBJ1-2	TRBD1
CASSWGRVGYEQYF	TGTGCCAGCAGTTGGGGCAGGGTCGGCTACGAGCAGTACTTC	.	TRBV27	TRBJ2-7	.
CAWRQTGGPYEQYF	TGTGCCTGGAGACAAACCGGGGGGCCCTACGAGCAGTACTTC	.	TRBV30	TRBJ2-7	.
CASSQGENEKLFF	TGTGCCAGCAGCCAAGGCGAAAATGAAAAACTGTTTTTT	.	TRBV14	TRBJ1-4	.
CASSGLAGAGDTQYF	TGTGCCAGTAGCGGCCTAGCGGGGGCGGGGGATACGCAGTATTTT	.	TRBV19	TRBJ2-3	TRBD2
CASSRGQASQPQHF	TGTGCCAGCAGCAGGGGACAGGCGAGTCAGCCCCAGCATTTT	.	TRBV9	TRBJ1-5	TRBD1
CSVVTYEQYF	TGCAGCGTTGTAACCTACGAGCAGTACTTC	.	TRBV29-1	TRBJ2-7	.
CASSLGGFFAEGYTF	TGTGCCAGTAGTTTAGGCGGCTTCTTTGCCGAGGGCTACACCTTC	.	TRBV19	TRBJ1-2	.
CATSMTGSTEAFF	TGTGCCACCAGCATGACAGGGTCCACTGAAGCTTTCTTT	.	TRBV15	TRBJ1-1	TRBD1
CASSPRGGGTYEQYF	TGCGCCAGCAGCCCACGTGGGGGAGGAACCTACGAGCAGTACTTC	.	TRBV5-1	TRBJ2-7	.
CARSSNSLNYGYTF	TGTGCCAGAAGCTCGAACTCATTGAACTATGGCTACACCTTC	.	TRBV5-3	TRBJ1-2	.
CASSPSGMPSYEQYF	TGTGCCAGCAGCCCCTCAGGGATGCCCTCCTACGAGCAGTACTTC	.	TRBV7-2	TRBJ2-7	.
CASSLYASGSRETQYF	TGTGCCAGCAGTTTATACGCTAGCGGGAGTAGGGAGACCCAGTACTTC	.	TRBV28	TRBJ2-5	TRBD2
CASSQVAGAGANVLTF	TGCGCCAGCAGCCAAGTAGCGGGAGCTGGGGCCAACGTCCTGACTTTC	.	TRBV4-1	TRBJ2-6	TRBD2
CASSLEGTSGRMTDTQYF	TGTGCCAGCAGCTTAGAGGGGACTAGCGGGAGGATGACAGATACGCAGTATTTT	.	TRBV11-3	TRBJ2-3	TRBD2
CACRSATGVRDTQYF	TGTGCCTGCCGGTCGGCGACAGGGGTTCGGGATACGCAGTATTTT	.	TRBV30	TRBJ2-3	TRBD1
CASCPTGTGRLAFF	TGTGCCAGCTGTCCAACCGGGACAGGGCGTTTGGCTTTCTTT	.	TRBV7-2	TRBJ1-1	TRBD1
CASSYSGDTQPQHF	TGTGCCAGCAGTTACTCCGGGGACACCCAGCCCCAGCATTTT	.	TRBV6-6	TRBJ1-5	.
CASRGNLNTIYF	TGTGCCAGCAGGGGCAACTTAAACACCATATATTTT	.	TRBV2	TRBJ1-3	.
CASSLSPGRANTGELFF	TGTGCCAGCAGCTTATCCCCCGGGAGAGCGAACACCGGGGAGCTGTTTTTT	.	TRBV7-9	TRBJ2-2	.
CASSSGIAGELFF	TGTGCCAGCAGCTCAGGGATCGCCGGGGAGCTGTTTTTT	once	TRBV7-6	TRBJ2-2	.
CASSSYTGSQGNTIYF	TGCGCCAGCAGCTCTTACACAGGGAGCCAGGGAAACACCATATATTTT	.	TRBV5-1	TRBJ1-3	.
CASLRTGGGYTF	TGTGCCAGCCTTAGGACAGGAGGTGGCTACACCTTC	.	TRBV27	TRBJ1-2	TRBD1
CASSSTRGYYGYTF	TGTGCCAGCAGTTCCACCCGGGGATACTATGGCTACACCTTC	.	TRBV27	TRBJ1-2	.
CASSSDRGSYEQYF	TGTGCCAGCAGCTCGGACAGGGGCTCCTACGAGCAGTACTTC	.	TRBV13	TRBJ2-7	TRBD1
CASSLGQGKYGYTF	TGTGCCAGCAGTTTAGGACAGGGAAAATATGGCTACACCTTC	.	TRBV5-5	TRBJ1-2	TRBD1
CATWTSPPLYTQYF	TGTGCCACATGGACTTCCCCTCCGTTGTATACGCAGTATTTT	.	TRBV6-1	TRBJ2-3	.
CASSPTGGRSRYRPQHF	TGTGCCAGCAGTCCCACAGGGGGAAGATCCCGCTATCGGCCCCAGCATTTT	.	TRBV28	TRBJ1-5	TRBD1
CASSVGTGHEQYF	TGTGCCAGCAGCGTGGGGACAGGCCACGAGCAGTACTTC	once	TRBV9	TRBJ2-7	TRBD1
CASSQDLVSESTDTQYF	TGTGCCAGCAGCCAAGATTTAGTTAGCGAGAGCACAGATACGCAGTATTTT	once	TRBV4-2	TRBJ2-3	.